The rows below give T cell receptor beta chains drawn from one sample of a study of blood T cell repertoires in COVID-19. TCRdb's table, derived via immunoSEQ multiplex PCR, lists solely in-frame clones and lacks some. Among about half a million clones listed, approximately 85% were seen once. Sequenced material: peripheral blood. The receptor set was obtained from a human donor in a cohort sampled during active COVID-19. CDR3s include the opening cysteine and the closing phenylalanine or tryptophan. Each record gives: clone size, J gene, D gene, V gene, CDR3 DNA, CDR3 protein. The D gene is left open where the match is weak. Only part of the rows carry a size: once, few, many, or a class if the clone is expanded.

>NA|TRBJ2-3|NA|TRBV7-9
TGTGCCAGCAGCTTAGACGGGGGCACAGATACGCAGTATTTT
CASSLDGGTDTQYF
>NA|TRBJ1-2|NA|TRBV6-2/TRBV6-3
TGTGCCAGCAGTTGGACACTGCGCCAGTCCTATGGCTACACCTTC
CASSWTLRQSYGYTF
>NA|TRBJ2-3|TRBD2|TRBV7-3
TGTGCCAGCAGCTTCCGACTAGCGGGAGGAGCAGATACGCAGTATTTT
CASSFRLAGGADTQYF
>once|TRBJ2-1|TRBD2|TRBV9
TGTGCCAGCAGCGAGCTAGGGACTAGCGGCATTCAGTTCTCCTACAATGAGCAGTTCTTC
CASSELGTSGIQFSYNEQFF
>NA|TRBJ1-5|NA|TRBV6-1
TGTGCCAGCAGTGAATCGAGGGGGCAGCCCCAGCATTTT
CASSESRGQPQHF
>NA|TRBJ1-5|NA|TRBV19
TGTGCCGGAGGGGGGGCTCAGCCCCAGCATTTT
CAGGGAQPQHF
>NA|TRBJ2-3|TRBD2|TRBV5-1
TGCGCCAGCAGCCGAACGGGGACTAGCGGAGGCACAGATACGCAGTATTTT
CASSRTGTSGGTDTQYF
>NA|TRBJ1-1|TRBD1|TRBV5-4
TGTGCCAGCAGTCCGACAGGGGACACTGAAGCTTTCTTT
CASSPTGDTEAFF
>NA|TRBJ2-7|NA|TRBV28
TGTGCCAGTCAGGGCTACGAGCAGTACTTC
CASQGYEQYF
>NA|TRBJ2-3|NA|TRBV24-1
TGTGCCACCGGGCACAGTGAAGGAGATACGCAGTATTTT
CATGHSEGDTQYF
>NA|TRBJ2-7|NA|TRBV28
TGTGCCAGCAGTGGGAGTCCGGGCCAGCCTTACTACGAGCAGTACTTC
CASSGSPGQPYYEQYF
>NA|TRBJ2-3|NA|TRBV7-9
TGTGCCAGCAGTCACCAGGGGCCACCCACAGATACGCAGTATTTT
CASSHQGPPTDTQYF
>NA|TRBJ1-2|TRBD1|TRBV30
TGTGCCTGGAACCCGGGACAGGGGTGGGTTGGCTACACCTTC
CAWNPGQGWVGYTF
>NA|TRBJ1-2|NA|TRBV12-3/TRBV12-4
TGTGCCAGCAGTCGGACAGAGTATGGCTACACCTTC
CASSRTEYGYTF
>NA|TRBJ2-1|NA|TRBV18
TGTGCCAGCTCACCCGACGGACTTCCTAACAATGAGCAGTTCTTC
CASSPDGLPNNEQFF
>NA|TRBJ1-2|NA|TRBV5-4
TGTGCCAGCAGCTTCTCCCCTAACTATGGCTACACCTTC
CASSFSPNYGYTF
>NA|TRBJ2-3|NA|TRBV11-2
TGTGCCAGCAGCTTAGGGGCTGGGCCTGCAAGATCCGATACGCAGTATTTT
CASSLGAGPARSDTQYF
>NA|TRBJ2-7|NA|TRBV19
TGTGCCAGTAGTATCGTGGGACTGGATATATACGAGCAGTACTTC
CASSIVGLDIYEQYF
>NA|TRBJ2-5|TRBD2|TRBV10-1
TGCGCCAGCAGTCGATCCGCGGGAGAAGAGACCCAGTACTTC
CASSRSAGEETQYF
>NA|TRBJ2-5|TRBD1|TRBV29-1
TGCAGCGTTGAAGATAGGGGGCGGAGGGAGACCCAGTACTTC
CSVEDRGRRETQYF
>NA|TRBJ2-7|TRBD1|TRBV19
TGTGCCAGTAGTATAACAGGGGTCTACGAGCAGTACTTC
CASSITGVYEQYF
>NA|TRBJ2-3|NA|TRBV27
TGTGCCAGCAGTTCCCCCCTCACAGGGCTGGACACAGATACGCAGTATTTT
CASSSPLTGLDTDTQYF
>once|TRBJ1-1|NA|TRBV21-1
TGTGCCAGCAGCAAGGCTAGAGACACTGAAGCTTTCTTT
CASSKARDTEAFF
>NA|TRBJ2-7|NA|TRBV9
TGTGCCAGCAGCGTAGTAATGGGCAGGAGGGGACCCGAGCAGTACTTC
CASSVVMGRRGPEQYF
>NA|TRBJ2-1|NA|TRBV20-1
TGCAGTGCTACGAGCAGGGATGAGCAGTTCTTC
CSATSRDEQFF
>NA|TRBJ1-1|TRBD1|TRBV9
TGTGCCAGCAGTAGATCTTCCGGGACAGGGGGAACTGAAGCTTTCTTT
CASSRSSGTGGTEAFF
>NA|TRBJ2-1|NA|TRBV14
TGTGCCAGCAGCCAAGATTTAGCGAGAAATGAGCAGTTCTTC
CASSQDLARNEQFF
>NA|TRBJ1-6|NA|TRBV7-8
TGTGCCAGCAGCTTAGTAGGACAGCCGTCATTTAATTCACCCCTCCACTTT
CASSLVGQPSFNSPLHF
>NA|TRBJ1-4|TRBD1|TRBV3-1/TRBV3-2
TGTGCCAGCAGTCAGGGGGCCCTTGAACTGTTTTTT
CASSQGALELFF
>NA|TRBJ2-3|TRBD2|TRBV7-8
TGTGCCAGCACCGGTAGCGGGAGGGTAACAGATACGCAGTATTTT
CASTGSGRVTDTQYF
>NA|TRBJ2-5|NA|TRBV5-4
TGTGCCAGCAGCTTGTTCGGCGCGGGCCCGAAACGGGGAGAGACCCAGTACTTC
CASSLFGAGPKRGETQYF
>NA|TRBJ2-2|NA|TRBV30
TGTGCCTGGAAATACAGAGTTACCGGGGAGCTGTTTTTT
CAWKYRVTGELFF
>once|TRBJ1-1|NA|TRBV7-3
TGTGCCAGCAGCTTGCAGGGGCGCGGGAACACTGAAGCTTTCTTT
CASSLQGRGNTEAFF
>NA|TRBJ2-7|TRBD2|TRBV5-1
TGCGCCAGCAGCAGTGGACTAGCGGCCTCCTACGAGCAGTACTTC
CASSSGLAASYEQYF
>NA|TRBJ2-7|TRBD2|TRBV4-3
TGCGCCAGCAGCCAAGATCGGGGGGACCACGAGCAGTACTTC
CASSQDRGDHEQYF
>once|TRBJ1-5|NA|TRBV19
TGTGCCAGTAGTACAAGACAGGACTCCGGTCAGCCCCAGCATTTT
CASSTRQDSGQPQHF
>NA|TRBJ1-2|NA|TRBV7-2
TGTGCCAGCAGCTTAGTTGCCCAGCGCTATGGCTACACCTTC
CASSLVAQRYGYTF
>few|TRBJ1-6|NA|TRBV4-1
TGCGCCAGCAGCCAAGATCGGGAAGGGTTGAATTCACCCCTCCACTTT
CASSQDREGLNSPLHF
>NA|TRBJ1-2|TRBD1|TRBV7-9
TGTGCCAGCAGCTTCCAGGGGGCGTACTATGGCTACACCTTC
CASSFQGAYYGYTF
>NA|TRBJ2-2|NA|TRBV4-3
TGCGCCAGCAGCCAAGACACAAACACCGGGGAGCTGTTTTTT
CASSQDTNTGELFF
>NA|TRBJ1-5|NA|TRBV2
TGTGCCAGCAGTGCCTTGGGGGGGCAGGGGCAGCCCCAGCATTTT
CASSALGGQGQPQHF
>NA|TRBJ2-1|NA|TRBV4-2
TGTGCCAGCAGCCAAGATAGGAACAGGGCGACGTTTAATGAGCAGTTCTTC
CASSQDRNRATFNEQFF
>NA|TRBJ1-1|NA|TRBV5-1
TGCGCCAGCAGCTTGGCTCGCGGCTACACTGAAGCTTTCTTT
CASSLARGYTEAFF
>NA|TRBJ2-6|TRBD2|TRBV30
TGTGCCTGGAGTGTGGGTAGCGGGAGGGCTGGGGCCAACGTCCTGACTTTC
CAWSVGSGRAGANVLTF
>NA|TRBJ1-3|NA|TRBV11-2
TGTGCCAGCAGCTTATCTCTTGCAGGCTCTGGAAACACCATATATTTT
CASSLSLAGSGNTIYF
>NA|TRBJ1-4|NA|TRBV30
TGTGCCTGGAGTGCGAGCTATAATGAAAAACTGTTTTTT
CAWSASYNEKLFF
>NA|TRBJ2-4|TRBD1|TRBV3-1/TRBV3-2
TGTGCCAGCCGAGGGGAGGGACAGGGGGCCGGTAACATTCAGTACTTC
CASRGEGQGAGNIQYF
>few|TRBJ2-1|TRBD1|TRBV28
TGTGCCAGCAGTTTCGGACAGGGAGTTGACAATGAGCAGTTCTTC
CASSFGQGVDNEQFF
>NA|TRBJ1-5|NA|TRBV28
TGTGCCAGCAGTTTCGCGGGATTTGGTCAGCCCCAGCATTTT
CASSFAGFGQPQHF
>once|TRBJ1-6|NA|TRBV7-9
TGTGCCAGCAGCTTCACCAGGGAGGCTTCACCCCTCCACTTT
CASSFTREASPLHF
>NA|TRBJ1-5|NA|TRBV15
TGTGCCACCAGCGCCCGGGTCCTCAATCAGCCCCAGCATTTT
CATSARVLNQPQHF
>NA|TRBJ2-1|TRBD2|TRBV30
TGTGCCTGGAGCCCAGGACTAGCGGGAGTAAATGAGCAGTTCTTC
CAWSPGLAGVNEQFF
>NA|TRBJ2-7|NA|TRBV7-9
TGTGCCAGCAGCTTACAGGGGCGGCTATCCTACGAGCAGTACTTC
CASSLQGRLSYEQYF
>NA|TRBJ2-7|NA|TRBV11-2
TGTGCCAGCAGCTTAGGGGCTAGCGTGCTCTCCTACGAGCAGTACTTC
CASSLGASVLSYEQYF
>once|TRBJ1-4|NA|TRBV5-1
TGCGCCAGCAGCTTGCTATCCGGGGCAACTAATGAAAAACTGTTTTTT
CASSLLSGATNEKLFF